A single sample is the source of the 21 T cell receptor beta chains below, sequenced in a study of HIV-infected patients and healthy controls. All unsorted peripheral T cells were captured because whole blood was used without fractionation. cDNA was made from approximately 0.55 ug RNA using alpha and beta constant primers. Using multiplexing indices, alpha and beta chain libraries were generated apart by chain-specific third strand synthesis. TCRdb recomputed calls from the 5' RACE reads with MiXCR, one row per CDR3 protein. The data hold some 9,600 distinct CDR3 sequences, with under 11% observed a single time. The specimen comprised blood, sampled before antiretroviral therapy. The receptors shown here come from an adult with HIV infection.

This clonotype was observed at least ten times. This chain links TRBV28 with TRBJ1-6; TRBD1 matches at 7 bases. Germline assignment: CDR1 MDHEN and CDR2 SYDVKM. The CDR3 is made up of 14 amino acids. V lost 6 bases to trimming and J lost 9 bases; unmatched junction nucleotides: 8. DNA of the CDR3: TGTGCCAGCAGCACCTACAGGGGTGTTTCACCCCTCCACTTT. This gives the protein CASSTYRGVSPLHF.

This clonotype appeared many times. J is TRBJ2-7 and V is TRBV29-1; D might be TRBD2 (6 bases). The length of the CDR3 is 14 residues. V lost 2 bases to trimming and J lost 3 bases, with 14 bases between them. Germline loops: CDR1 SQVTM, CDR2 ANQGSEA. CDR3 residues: CSVEKEGNVYEQYF. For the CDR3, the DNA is TGCAGCGTTGAAAAGGAGGGAAACGTCTACGAGCAGTACTTC.

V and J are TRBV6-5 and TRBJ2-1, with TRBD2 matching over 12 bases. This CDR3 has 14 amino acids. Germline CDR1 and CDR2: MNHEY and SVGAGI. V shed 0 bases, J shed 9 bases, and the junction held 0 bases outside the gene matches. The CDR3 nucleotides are TGTGCCAGCAGTTACTCGACTAGCGGGAGTGAGCAGTTCTTC. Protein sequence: CASSYSTSGSEQFF.

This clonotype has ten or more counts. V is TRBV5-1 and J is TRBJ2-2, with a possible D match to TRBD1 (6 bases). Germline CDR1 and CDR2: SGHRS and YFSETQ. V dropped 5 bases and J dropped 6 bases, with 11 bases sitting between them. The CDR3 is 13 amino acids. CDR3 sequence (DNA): TGCGCCAGCAGACAGGACAGTTCCGGGGAGCTGTTTTTT. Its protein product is CASRQDSSGELFF.

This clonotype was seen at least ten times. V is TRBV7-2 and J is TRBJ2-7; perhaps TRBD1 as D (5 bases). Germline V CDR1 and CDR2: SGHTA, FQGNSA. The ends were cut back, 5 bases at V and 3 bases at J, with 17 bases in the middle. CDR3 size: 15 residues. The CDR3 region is CASSVGQGLFYEQYF. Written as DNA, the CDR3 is TGTGCCAGCAGCGTCGGGCAGGGCCTATTCTACGAGCAGTACTTC.

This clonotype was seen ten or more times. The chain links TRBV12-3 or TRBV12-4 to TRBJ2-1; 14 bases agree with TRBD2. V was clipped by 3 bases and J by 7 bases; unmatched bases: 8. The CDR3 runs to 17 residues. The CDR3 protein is CASSLTSGRAMSNEQFF. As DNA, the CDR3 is TGTGCCAGCAGTTTGACTAGCGGGAGGGCAATGAGTAATGAGCAGTTCTTC.

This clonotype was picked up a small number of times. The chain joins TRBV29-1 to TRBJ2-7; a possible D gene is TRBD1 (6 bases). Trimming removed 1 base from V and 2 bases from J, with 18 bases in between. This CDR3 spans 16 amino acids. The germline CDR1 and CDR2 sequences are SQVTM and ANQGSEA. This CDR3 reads CSVEGERAGDAYEQYF. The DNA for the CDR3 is TGCAGCGTTGAAGGTGAAAGGGCAGGGGACGCCTACGAGCAGTACTTC.

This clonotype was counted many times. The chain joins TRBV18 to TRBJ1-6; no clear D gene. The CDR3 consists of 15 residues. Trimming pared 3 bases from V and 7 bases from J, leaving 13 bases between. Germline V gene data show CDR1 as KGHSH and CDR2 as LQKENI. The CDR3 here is CASSPSTPPNSPLHF. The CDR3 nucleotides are TGTGCCAGCTCACCGTCTACCCCACCCAATTCACCCCTCCACTTT.

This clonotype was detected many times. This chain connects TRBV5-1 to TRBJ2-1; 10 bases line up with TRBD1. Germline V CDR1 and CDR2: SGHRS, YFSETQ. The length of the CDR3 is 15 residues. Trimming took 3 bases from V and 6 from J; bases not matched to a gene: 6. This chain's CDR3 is CASSSGQGVGNEQFF. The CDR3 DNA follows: TGCGCCAGCAGCTCCGGACAGGGGGTCGGCAATGAGCAGTTCTTC.

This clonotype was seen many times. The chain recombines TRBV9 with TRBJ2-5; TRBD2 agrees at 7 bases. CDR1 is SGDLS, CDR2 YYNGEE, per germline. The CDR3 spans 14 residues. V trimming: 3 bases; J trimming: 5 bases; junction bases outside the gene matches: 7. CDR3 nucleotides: TGTGCCAGCAGCGCCGGACTAGGTGCGGAGACCCAGTACTTC. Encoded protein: CASSAGLGAETQYF.

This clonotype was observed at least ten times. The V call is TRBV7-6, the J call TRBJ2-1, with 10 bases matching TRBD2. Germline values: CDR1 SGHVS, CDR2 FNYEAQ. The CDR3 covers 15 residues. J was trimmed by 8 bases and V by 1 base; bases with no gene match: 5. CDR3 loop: CASSLVIGTSDEQFF. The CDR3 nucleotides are TGTGCCAGCAGCTTAGTGATAGGGACTAGCGATGAGCAGTTCTTC.

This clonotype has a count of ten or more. The CDR3 is CASRRVRFGQFYNEQFF. The DNA for the CDR3 is TGTGCCAGCAGAAGGGTACGTTTCGGGCAGTTTTACAATGAGCAGTTCTTC. The chain combines TRBV12-3 or TRBV12-4 with TRBJ2-1; D unclear. V lost 6 bases and J 4 bases, leaving 22 bases between the germline ends. The CDR3 spans 17 residues.

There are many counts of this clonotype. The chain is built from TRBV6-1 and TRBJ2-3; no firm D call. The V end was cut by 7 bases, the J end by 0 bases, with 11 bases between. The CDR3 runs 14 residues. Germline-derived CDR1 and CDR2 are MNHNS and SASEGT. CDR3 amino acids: CASNTPSSTDTQYF. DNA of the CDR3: TGTGCCAGCAACACTCCCTCTAGCACAGATACGCAGTATTTT.

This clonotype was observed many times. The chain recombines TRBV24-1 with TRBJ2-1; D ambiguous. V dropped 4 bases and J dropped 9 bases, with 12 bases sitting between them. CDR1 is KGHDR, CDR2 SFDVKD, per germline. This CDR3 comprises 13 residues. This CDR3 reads CATSEQRFTEQFF. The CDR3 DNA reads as TGTGCCACCAGTGAACAGCGCTTTACTGAGCAGTTCTTC.

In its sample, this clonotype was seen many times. CDR3 amino acids: CASSHGGPYEQYF. The DNA for the CDR3 is TGTGCCAGCAGTCACGGTGGACCCTACGAGCAGTACTTC. V gene TRBV6-6 combines with J gene TRBJ2-7; D not certain. Per the germline V gene, CDR1 is MNHNY and CDR2 is SVGAGI (reference sequence). V dropped 5 bases and J dropped 2 bases, with 10 bases sitting between them. CDR3 length: 13 residues.

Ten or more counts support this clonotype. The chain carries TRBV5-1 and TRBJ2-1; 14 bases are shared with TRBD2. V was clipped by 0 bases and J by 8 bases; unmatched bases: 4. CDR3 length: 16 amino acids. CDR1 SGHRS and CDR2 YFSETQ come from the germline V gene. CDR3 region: CASSLAPGLAGDEQFF. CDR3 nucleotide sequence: TGCGCCAGCAGCTTGGCCCCGGGACTAGCGGGAGATGAGCAGTTCTTC. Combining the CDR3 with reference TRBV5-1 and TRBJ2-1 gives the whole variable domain KAGVTQTPRYLIKTRGQQVTLSCSPISGHRSVSWYQQTPGQGLQFLFEYFSETQRNKGNFPGRFSGRQFSNSRSEMNVSTLELGDSALYLCASSLAPGLAGDEQFFGPGTRLTVL.

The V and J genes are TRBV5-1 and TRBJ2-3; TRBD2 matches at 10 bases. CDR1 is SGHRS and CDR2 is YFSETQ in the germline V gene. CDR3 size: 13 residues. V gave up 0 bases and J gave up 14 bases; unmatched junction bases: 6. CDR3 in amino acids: CASSLVSSGSWYF. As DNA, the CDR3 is TGCGCCAGCAGCTTGGTGTCTAGCGGGAGTTGGTATTTT. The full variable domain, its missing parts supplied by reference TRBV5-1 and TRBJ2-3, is KAGVTQTPRYLIKTRGQQVTLSCSPISGHRSVSWYQQTPGQGLQFLFEYFSETQRNKGNFPGRFSGRQFSNSRSEMNVSTLELGDSALYLCASSLVSSGSWYFGPGTRLTVL.

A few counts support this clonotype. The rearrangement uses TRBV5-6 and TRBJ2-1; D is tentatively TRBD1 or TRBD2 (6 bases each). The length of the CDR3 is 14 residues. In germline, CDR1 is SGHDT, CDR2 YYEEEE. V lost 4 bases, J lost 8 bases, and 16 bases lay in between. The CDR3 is CASSAGWGAYEQFF. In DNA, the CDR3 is TGTGCCAGCAGCGCGGGGTGGGGGGCGTATGAGCAGTTCTTC.

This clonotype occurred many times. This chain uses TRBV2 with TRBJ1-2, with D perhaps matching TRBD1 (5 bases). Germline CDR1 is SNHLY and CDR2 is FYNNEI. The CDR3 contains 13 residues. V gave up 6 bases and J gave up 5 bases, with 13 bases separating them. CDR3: CASSQQGNYGYTF. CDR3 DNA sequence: TGTGCCAGCAGCCAGCAGGGTAATTATGGCTACACCTTC.

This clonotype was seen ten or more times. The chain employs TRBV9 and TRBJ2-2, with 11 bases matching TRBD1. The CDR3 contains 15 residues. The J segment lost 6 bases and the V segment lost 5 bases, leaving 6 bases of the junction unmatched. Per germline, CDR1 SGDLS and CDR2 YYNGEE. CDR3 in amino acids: CASSTGQGGSGELFF. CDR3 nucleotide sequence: TGTGCCAGCAGTACGGGACAGGGGGGATCCGGGGAGCTGTTTTTT.

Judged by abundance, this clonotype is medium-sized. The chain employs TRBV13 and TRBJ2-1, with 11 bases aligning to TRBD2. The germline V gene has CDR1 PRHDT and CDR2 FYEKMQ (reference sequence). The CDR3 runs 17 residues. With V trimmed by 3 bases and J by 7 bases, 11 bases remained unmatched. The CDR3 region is CASSFRITSGRRNEQFF. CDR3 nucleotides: TGTGCCAGCAGCTTTCGGATCACTAGCGGGAGACGGAATGAGCAGTTCTTC.